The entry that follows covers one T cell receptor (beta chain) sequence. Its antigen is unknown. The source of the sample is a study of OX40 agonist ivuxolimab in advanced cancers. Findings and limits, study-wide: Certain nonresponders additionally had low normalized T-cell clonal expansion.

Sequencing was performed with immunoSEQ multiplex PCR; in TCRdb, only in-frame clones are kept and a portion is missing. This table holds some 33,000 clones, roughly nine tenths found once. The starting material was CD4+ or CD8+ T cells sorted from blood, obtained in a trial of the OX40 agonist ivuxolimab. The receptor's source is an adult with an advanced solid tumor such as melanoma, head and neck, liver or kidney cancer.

The CDR3 here is CASSPGGAWEQYF. DNA for the CDR3: TGCGCCAGCAGCCCCGGTGGCGCGTGGGAGCAGTACTTC. The chain uses TRBV5-1 and TRBJ2-7; no definite D call. Germline values: CDR1 SGHRS, CDR2 YFSETQ. Trimming cost V 4 bases and J 7 bases, with 15 bases left between them. The CDR3 consists of 13 residues.